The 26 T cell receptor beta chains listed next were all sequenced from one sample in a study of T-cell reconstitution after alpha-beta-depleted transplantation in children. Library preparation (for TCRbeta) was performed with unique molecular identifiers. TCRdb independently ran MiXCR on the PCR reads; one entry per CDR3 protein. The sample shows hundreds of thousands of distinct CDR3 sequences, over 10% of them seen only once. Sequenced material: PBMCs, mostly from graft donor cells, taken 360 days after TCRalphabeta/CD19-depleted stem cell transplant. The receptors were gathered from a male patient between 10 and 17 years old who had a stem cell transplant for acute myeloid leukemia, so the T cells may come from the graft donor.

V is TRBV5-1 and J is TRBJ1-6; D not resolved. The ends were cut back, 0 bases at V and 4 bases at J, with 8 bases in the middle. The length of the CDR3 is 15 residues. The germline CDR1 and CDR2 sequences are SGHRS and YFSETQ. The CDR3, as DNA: TGCGCCAGCAGCTTGGATCGCCAGTATAATTCACCCCTCCACTTT. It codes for CASSLDRQYNSPLHF.

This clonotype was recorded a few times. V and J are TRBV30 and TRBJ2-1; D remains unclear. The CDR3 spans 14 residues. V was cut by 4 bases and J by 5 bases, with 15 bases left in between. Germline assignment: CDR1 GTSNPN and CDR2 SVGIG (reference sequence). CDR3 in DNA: TGTGCCTGGACGCTGAGACGTGCTCACAATGAGCAGTTCTTC. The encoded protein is CAWTLRRAHNEQFF.

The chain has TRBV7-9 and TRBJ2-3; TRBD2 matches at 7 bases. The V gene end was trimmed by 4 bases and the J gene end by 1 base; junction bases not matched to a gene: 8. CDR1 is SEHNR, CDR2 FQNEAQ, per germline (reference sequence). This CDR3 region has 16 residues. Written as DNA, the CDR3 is TGTGCCAGCAGCTCTAACCGGGACTACGGCACAGATACGCAGTATTTT. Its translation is CASSSNRDYGTDTQYF.

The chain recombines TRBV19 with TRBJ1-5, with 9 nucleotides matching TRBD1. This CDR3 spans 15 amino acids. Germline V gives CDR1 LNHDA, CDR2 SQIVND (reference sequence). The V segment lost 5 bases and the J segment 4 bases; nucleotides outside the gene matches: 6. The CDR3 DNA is TGTGCCAGTAGTCCTGGACAGGGGTGGAATCAGCCCCAGCATTTT. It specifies CASSPGQGWNQPQHF.

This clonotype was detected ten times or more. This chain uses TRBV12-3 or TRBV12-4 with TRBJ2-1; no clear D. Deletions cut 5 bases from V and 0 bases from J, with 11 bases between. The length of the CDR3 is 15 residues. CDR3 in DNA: TGTGCCAGCAGTCAGACATTTCGCTCCTACAATGAGCAGTTCTTC. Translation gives CASSQTFRSYNEQFF.

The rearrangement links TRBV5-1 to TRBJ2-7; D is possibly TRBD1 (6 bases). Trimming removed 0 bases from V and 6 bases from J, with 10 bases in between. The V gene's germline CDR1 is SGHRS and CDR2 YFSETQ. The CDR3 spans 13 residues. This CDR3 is CASSLGLDSEQYF. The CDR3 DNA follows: TGCGCCAGCAGCTTGGGGCTGGACAGCGAGCAGTACTTC. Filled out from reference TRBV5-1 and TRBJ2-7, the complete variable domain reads KAGVTQTPRYLIKTRGQQVTLSCSPISGHRSVSWYQQTPGQGLQFLFEYFSETQRNKGNFPGRFSGRQFSNSRSEMNVSTLELGDSALYLCASSLGLDSEQYFGPGTRLTVT.

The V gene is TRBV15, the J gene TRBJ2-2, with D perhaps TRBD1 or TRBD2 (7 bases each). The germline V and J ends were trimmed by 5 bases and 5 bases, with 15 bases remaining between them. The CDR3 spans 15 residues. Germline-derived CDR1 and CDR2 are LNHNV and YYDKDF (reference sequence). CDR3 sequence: CATSENRGLTGELFF. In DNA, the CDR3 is TGTGCCACCAGCGAGAACAGGGGACTAACCGGGGAGCTGTTTTTT. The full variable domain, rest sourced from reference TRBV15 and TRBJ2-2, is DAMVIQNPRYQVTQFGKPVTLSCSQTLNHNVMYWYQQKSSQAPKLLFHYYDKDFNNEADTPDNFQSRRPNTSFCFLDIRSPGLGDTAMYLCATSENRGLTGELFFGEGSRLTVL.

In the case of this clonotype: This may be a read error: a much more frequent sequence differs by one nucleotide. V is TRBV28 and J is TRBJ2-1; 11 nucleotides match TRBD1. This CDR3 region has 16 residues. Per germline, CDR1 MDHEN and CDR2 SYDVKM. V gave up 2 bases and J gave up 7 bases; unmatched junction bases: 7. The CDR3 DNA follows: TGTGCCAGCAGTTTAAGTGGGACAGGGGGTGGAAATGAGCAGTTCTTC. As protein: CASSLSGTGGGNEQFF.

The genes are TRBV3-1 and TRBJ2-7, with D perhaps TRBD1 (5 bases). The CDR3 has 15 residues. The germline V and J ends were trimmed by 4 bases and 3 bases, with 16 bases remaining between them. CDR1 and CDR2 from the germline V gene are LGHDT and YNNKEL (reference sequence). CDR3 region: CASSPRQGKLYEQYF. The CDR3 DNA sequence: TGTGCCAGCAGCCCCCGGCAGGGAAAGCTCTACGAGCAGTACTTC.

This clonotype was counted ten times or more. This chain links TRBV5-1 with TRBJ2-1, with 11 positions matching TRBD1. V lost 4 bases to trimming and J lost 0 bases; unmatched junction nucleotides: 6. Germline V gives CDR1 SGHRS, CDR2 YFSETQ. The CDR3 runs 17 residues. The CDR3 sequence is CASSPGGTGGSYNEQFF. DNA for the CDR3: TGCGCCAGCAGCCCCGGCGGGACAGGGGGCTCCTACAATGAGCAGTTCTTC.

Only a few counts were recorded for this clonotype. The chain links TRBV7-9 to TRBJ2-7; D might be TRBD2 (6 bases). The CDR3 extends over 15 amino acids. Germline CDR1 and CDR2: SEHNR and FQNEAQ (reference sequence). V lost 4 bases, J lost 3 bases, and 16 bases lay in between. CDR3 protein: CASSYPTAGNYEQYF. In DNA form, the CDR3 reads TGTGCCAGCAGCTACCCGACGGCGGGGAACTACGAGCAGTACTTC.

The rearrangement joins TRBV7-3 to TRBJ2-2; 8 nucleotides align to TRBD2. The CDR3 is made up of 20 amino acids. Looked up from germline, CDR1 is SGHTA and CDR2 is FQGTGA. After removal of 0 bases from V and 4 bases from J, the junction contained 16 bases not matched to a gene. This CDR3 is CASSLTLRREGPQGTGELFF. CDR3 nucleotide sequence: TGTGCCAGCAGCTTAACCCTTCGACGGGAGGGCCCCCAAGGCACCGGGGAGCTGTTTTTT.

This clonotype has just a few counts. The CDR3 bases are TGTGCCAGCTCACCGTTCTCAGGACGTTCGGAGAGCAATCAGCCCCAGCATTTT. It specifies CASSPFSGRSESNQPQHF. The chain has TRBV18 and TRBJ1-5; D is unresolved. Germline V lookup: CDR1 KGHSH, CDR2 LQKENI. V was shortened by 3 bases and J by 1 base, with 19 bases between the two germline ends. This CDR3 is built from 18 residues.

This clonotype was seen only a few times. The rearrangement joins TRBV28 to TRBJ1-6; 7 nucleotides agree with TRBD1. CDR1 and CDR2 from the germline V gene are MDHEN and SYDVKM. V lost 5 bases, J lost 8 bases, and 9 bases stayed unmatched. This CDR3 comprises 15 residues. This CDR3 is CASSARQGFYSPLHF. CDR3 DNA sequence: TGTGCCAGCAGTGCCCGACAGGGATTCTATTCACCCCTCCACTTT.

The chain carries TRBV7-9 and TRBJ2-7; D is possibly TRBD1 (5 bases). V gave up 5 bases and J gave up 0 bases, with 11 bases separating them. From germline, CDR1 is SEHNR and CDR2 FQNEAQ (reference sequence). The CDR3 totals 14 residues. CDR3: CASSQQDFSYEQYF. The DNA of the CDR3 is TGTGCCAGCAGCCAACAGGATTTCTCCTACGAGCAGTACTTC. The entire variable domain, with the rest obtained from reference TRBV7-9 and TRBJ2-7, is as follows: DTGVSQNPRHKITKRGQNVTFRCDPISEHNRLYWYRQTLGQGPEFLTYFQNEAQLEKSRLLSDRFSAERPKGSFSTLEIQRTEQGDSAMYLCASSQQDFSYEQYFGPGTRLTVT.

For the CDR3, the DNA is TGTGTTCCGAACTTAGGCCCGCGAGAGCAGTACTTC. Translating gives CVPNLGPREQYF. The chain carries TRBV7-7 and TRBJ2-7; D remains unclear. The CDR3 sequence is 12 residues long. The germline gives CDR1 SSHAT, CDR2 FNYEAQ (reference sequence).

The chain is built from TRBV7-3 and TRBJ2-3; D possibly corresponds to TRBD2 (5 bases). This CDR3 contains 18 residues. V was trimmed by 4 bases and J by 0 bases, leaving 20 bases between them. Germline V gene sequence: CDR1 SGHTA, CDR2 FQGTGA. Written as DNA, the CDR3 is TGTGCCAGCAGCTCACATGCTCTGGTGGGAGTGAGCACAGATACGCAGTATTTT. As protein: CASSSHALVGVSTDTQYF.

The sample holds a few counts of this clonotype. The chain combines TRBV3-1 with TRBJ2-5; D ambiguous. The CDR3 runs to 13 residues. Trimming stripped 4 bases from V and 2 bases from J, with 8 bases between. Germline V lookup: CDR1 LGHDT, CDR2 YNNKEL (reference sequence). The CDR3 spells CASSPLQQETQYF. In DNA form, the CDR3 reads TGTGCCAGCAGCCCCCTACAACAAGAGACCCAGTACTTC.

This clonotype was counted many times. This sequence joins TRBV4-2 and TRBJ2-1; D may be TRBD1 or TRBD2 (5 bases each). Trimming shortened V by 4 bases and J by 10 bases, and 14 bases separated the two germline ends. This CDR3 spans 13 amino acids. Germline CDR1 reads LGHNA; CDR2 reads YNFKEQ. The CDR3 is CASSLRGALEQFF. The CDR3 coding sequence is TGTGCCAGCAGCCTGAGGGGCGCTTTGGAGCAGTTCTTC.

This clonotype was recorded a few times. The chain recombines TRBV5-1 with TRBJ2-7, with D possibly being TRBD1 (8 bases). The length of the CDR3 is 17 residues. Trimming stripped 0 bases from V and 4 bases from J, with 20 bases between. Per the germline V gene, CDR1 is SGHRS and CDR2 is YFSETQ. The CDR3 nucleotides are TGCGCCAGCAGCTTGGTCAGGGGGCGGGAGACTCGGTACGAGCAGTACTTC. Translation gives CASSLVRGRETRYEQYF.

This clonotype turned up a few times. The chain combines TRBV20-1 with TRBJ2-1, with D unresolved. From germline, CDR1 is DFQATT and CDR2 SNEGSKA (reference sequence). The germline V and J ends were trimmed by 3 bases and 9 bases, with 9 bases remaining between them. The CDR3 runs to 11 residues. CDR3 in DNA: TGCAGTGCTAGTTCTAGTACTGAGCAGTTCTTC. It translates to CSASSSTEQFF.

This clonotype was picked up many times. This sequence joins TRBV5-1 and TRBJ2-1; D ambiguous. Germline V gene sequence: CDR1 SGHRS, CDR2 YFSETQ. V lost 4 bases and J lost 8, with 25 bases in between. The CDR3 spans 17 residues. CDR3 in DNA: TGCGCCAGCAGCCCGGACCCCTCCCCGAATTTTGGCGATGAGCAGTTCTTC. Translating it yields CASSPDPSPNFGDEQFF.

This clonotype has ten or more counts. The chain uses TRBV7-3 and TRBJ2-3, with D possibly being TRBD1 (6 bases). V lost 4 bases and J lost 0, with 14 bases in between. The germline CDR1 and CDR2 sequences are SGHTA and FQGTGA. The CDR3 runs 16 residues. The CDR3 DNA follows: TGTGCCAGCAGCTCCCGTCTGGGACAAAGCACAGATACGCAGTATTTT. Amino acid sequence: CASSSRLGQSTDTQYF.

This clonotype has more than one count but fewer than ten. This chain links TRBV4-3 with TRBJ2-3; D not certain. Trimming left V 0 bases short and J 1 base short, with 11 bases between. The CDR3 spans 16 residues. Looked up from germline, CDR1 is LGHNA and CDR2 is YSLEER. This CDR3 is CASSQEQAPGTDTQYF. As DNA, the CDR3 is TGCGCCAGCAGCCAAGAGCAAGCTCCCGGCACAGATACGCAGTATTTT.

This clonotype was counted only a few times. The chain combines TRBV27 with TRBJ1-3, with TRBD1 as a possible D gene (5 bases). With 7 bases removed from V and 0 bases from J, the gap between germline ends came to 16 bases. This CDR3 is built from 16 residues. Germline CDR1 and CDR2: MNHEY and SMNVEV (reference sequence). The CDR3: CASTPRGPSSGNTIYF. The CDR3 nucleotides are TGTGCCAGCACTCCGAGGGGACCGAGCTCTGGAAACACCATATATTTT.

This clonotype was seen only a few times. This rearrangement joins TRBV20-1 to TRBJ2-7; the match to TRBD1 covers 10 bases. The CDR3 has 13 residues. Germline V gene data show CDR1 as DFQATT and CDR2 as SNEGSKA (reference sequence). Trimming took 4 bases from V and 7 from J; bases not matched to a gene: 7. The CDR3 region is CSATDRGPWEQYF. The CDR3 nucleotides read TGCAGTGCTACTGACAGGGGGCCATGGGAGCAGTACTTC.